The T cell receptor beta chain described here comes from a study of shared clonotypes between healthy human individuals. Here immunoSEQ multiplex PCR was the method, and the copy in TCRdb shows in-frame clones only, minus some. Here the sample spans around 2,000,000 clones, roughly 91% being singletons. With respect to this clone: Its antigen remains unidentified.

Naive CD8 isolation took CD45RO-negative cells positively selected for CCR7 and excluded terminally differentiated effector memory CD45RA+ cells. General study results and limits: Sampling covered nothing but blood. Tissue TCR repertoires likely differ from those found in blood. As a rule, naive subsets had a larger estimated richness than memory subsets.

The germline V gene encodes CDR1 SGHRS and CDR2 YFSETQ. V lost 3 bases to trimming and J lost 2 bases, with 17 bases between them. This CDR3 has 17 residues. This receptor was taken from a man younger than 35 in good health. Some clones in this sample may be carry-over from other donors' samples. The rearrangement joins TRBV5-1 to TRBJ2-2; D might be TRBD1 (6 bases). Sequencing was performed on naive CD8+ T cells from PBMCs. The CDR3, as DNA: TGCGCCAGCAGCTCTTCCGGGACAACCTTTAACACCGGGGAGCTGTTTTTT. As protein: CASSSSGTTFNTGELFF.